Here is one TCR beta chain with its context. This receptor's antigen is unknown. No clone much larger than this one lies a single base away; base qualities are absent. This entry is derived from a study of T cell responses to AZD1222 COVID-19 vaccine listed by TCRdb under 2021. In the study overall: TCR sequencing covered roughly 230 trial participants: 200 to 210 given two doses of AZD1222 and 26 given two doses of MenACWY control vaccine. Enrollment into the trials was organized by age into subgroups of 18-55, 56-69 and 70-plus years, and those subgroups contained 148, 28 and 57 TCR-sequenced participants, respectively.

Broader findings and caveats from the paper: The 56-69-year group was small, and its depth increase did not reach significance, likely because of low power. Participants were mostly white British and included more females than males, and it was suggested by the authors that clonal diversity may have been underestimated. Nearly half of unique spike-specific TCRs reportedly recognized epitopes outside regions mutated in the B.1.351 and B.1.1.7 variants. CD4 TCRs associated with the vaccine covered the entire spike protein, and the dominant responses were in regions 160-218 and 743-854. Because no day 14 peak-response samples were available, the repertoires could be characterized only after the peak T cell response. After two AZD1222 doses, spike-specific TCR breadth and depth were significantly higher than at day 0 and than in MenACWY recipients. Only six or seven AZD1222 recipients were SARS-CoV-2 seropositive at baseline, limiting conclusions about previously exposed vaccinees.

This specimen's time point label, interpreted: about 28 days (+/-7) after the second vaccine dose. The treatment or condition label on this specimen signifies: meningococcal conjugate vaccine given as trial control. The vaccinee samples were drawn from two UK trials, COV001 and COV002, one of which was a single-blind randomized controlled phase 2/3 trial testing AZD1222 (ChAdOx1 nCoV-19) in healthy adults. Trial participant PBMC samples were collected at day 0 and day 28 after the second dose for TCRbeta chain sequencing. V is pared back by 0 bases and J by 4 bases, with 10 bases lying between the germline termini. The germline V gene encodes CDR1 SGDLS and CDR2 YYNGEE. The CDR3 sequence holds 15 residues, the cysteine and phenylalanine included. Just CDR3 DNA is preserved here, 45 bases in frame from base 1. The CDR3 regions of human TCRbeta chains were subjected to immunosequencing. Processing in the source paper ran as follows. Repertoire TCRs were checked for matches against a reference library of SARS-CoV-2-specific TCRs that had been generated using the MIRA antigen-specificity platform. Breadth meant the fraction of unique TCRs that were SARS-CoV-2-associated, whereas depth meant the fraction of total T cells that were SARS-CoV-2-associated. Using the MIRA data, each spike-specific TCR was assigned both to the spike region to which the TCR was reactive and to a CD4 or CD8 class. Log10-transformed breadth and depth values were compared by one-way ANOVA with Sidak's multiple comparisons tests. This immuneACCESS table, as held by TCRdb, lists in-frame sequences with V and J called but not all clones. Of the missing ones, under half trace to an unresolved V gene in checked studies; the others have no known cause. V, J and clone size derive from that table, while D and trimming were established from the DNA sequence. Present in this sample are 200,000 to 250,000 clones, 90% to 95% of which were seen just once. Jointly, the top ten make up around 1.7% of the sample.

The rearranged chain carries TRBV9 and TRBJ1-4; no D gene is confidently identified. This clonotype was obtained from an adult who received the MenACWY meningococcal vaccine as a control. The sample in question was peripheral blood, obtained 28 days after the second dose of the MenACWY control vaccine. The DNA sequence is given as TGTGCCAGCAGCGTAGACTTCCGGGGTAATGAAAAACTGTTTTTT. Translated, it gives CASSVDFRGNEKLFF. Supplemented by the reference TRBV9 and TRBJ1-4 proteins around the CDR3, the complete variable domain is DSGVTQTPKHLITATGQRVTLRCSPRSGDLSVYWYQQSLDQGLQFLIQYYNGEERAKGNILERFSAQQFPDLHSELNLSSLELGDSALYFCASSVDFRGNEKLFFGSGTQLSVL.